The 23 T cell receptor beta chains reported below all come from one sample, sequenced in a study of T cell responses to AZD1222 COVID-19 vaccine. Data came from immunoSEQ multiplex PCR; TCRdb stores just in-frame clones and leaves some out. There are approximately 50,000 clones in the sample; roughly three quarters occur only once, and roughly 5.2% lies in the top ten. The material sequenced was peripheral blood, taken 28 days after the second AZD1222 dose. These receptors were collected from an adult who received the AZD1222 COVID-19 vaccine.

This clone was picked up one time. In nucleotides, the CDR3 is TGTGCCACCAGTGCCGGGGATGAGCAGTTCTTC. Encoded protein: CATSAGDEQFF. The J gene is TRBJ2-1, the V gene TRBV24-1; maybe TRBD2 (5 bases). V was trimmed by 5 bases and J by 8 bases, leaving 6 bases between them. The CDR3 runs to 11 residues. Germline V gene data show CDR1 as KGHDR and CDR2 as SFDVKD.

This clone rates as medium-sized. The rearrangement links TRBV6-2 or TRBV6-3 to TRBJ2-1; 12 bases match TRBD1. The CDR3 runs 15 residues. Unmatched junction bases numbered 9, after V lost 5 bases and J lost 10 bases. The germline V gene encodes CDR1 MNHEY and CDR2 SVGEGT. CDR3 nucleotides: TGTGCCAGCAGTCCCAGGGGGACAGGGGGCAGGGAGCAGTTCTTC. It is translated as CASSPRGTGGREQFF.

This chain uses TRBV18 with TRBJ2-1; TRBD2 matches 11 bases. The CDR3 contains 16 residues. V shed 3 bases and J 4 bases; nucleotides not matched to a gene: 5. Germline assignment: CDR1 KGHSH and CDR2 LQKENI. CDR3 loop: CASSPQLAGVYNEQFF. The DNA of the CDR3 is TGTGCCAGCTCACCTCAACTAGCGGGAGTTTACAATGAGCAGTTCTTC.

This clone occurred a few times. V and J are TRBV18 and TRBJ1-2; D is perhaps TRBD1 (5 bases). From germline, CDR1 is KGHSH and CDR2 LQKENI. V lost 2 bases to trimming and J lost 8 bases, with 21 bases between them. The CDR3 sequence is 16 residues long. Here the CDR3 DNA reads TGTGCCAGCTCACCAATTCCTCGGGGCGCAGGTGAGGGCTACACCTTC. It translates to CASSPIPRGAGEGYTF.

The chain links TRBV5-6 to TRBJ1-3; D is ambiguous. V gave up 5 bases and J gave up 0 bases, with 12 bases separating them. Germline assignment: CDR1 SGHDT and CDR2 YYEEEE. CDR3 length equals 15 residues. CDR3 protein: CASSSGPNSGNTIYF. CDR3 nucleotides: TGTGCCAGCAGTTCTGGACCGAACTCTGGAAACACCATATATTTT. Full variable domain (remainder filled in from reference TRBV5-6 and TRBJ1-3): DAGVTQSPTHLIKTRGQQVTLRCSPKSGHDTVSWYQQALGQGPQFIFQYYEEEERQRGNFPDRFSGHQFPNYSSELNVNALLLGDSALYLCASSSGPNSGNTIYFGEGSWLTVV.

This chain joins TRBV6-1 and TRBJ1-2, with 7 bases aligning to TRBD1. The CDR3 runs to 14 residues. J lost 3 bases, V lost 1 base, and 2 bases had no gene match. Germline loops: CDR1 MNHNS, CDR2 SASEGT. CDR3 DNA sequence: TGTGCCAGCAGTGAAGGACAGGGCCACTATGGCTACACCTTC. Translation: CASSEGQGHYGYTF.

V usage is TRBV18 and J usage is TRBJ2-5; D perhaps matches TRBD1 (6 bases). Trimming shortened V by 2 bases and J by 2 bases, and 12 bases separated the two germline ends. The CDR3 contains 15 residues. Germline loops: CDR1 KGHSH, CDR2 LQKENI. CDR3 bases: TGTGCCAGCTCACCAAGTAGGGGGAATCAAGAGACCCAGTACTTC. Its protein is CASSPSRGNQETQYF.

The V gene is TRBV19, the J gene TRBJ1-4, with D unresolved. The CDR3 is made up of 14 amino acids. Per the germline V gene, CDR1 is LNHDA and CDR2 is SQIVND (reference sequence). Trimming left V 3 bases short and J 4 bases short, with 9 bases between. The CDR3 coding sequence is TGTGCCAGTAGTATCGGGCAAGTTAATGAAAAACTGTTTTTT. Translated: CASSIGQVNEKLFF.

The chain links TRBV14 to TRBJ2-7; D remains ambiguous. CDR1 and CDR2 (germline): SGHDN, FVKESK. The germline V and J ends were trimmed by 0 bases and 2 bases, with 11 bases remaining between them. The CDR3 consists of 15 residues. As DNA, the CDR3 is TGTGCCAGCAGCCAAGATTCCGGCTATCCCTACGAGCAGTACTTC. It codes for CASSQDSGYPYEQYF.

This chain uses TRBV18 with TRBJ1-2, with a weak D call TRBD1 (5 bases). V gave up 2 bases and J gave up 3 bases, with 13 bases separating them. There are 15 residues in the CDR3. Germline lookup yields CDR1 KGHSH and CDR2 LQKENI. The CDR3 nucleotides are TGTGCCAGCTCACCATCCGGGGGTAGCGACTATGGCTACACCTTC. Protein sequence: CASSPSGGSDYGYTF.

The chain couples TRBV7-2 to TRBJ1-1; no reliable D call. Trimming cost V 3 bases and J 5 bases, with 13 bases left between them. This CDR3 has 14 residues. Germline CDR1 SGHTA, CDR2 FQGNSA. DNA for the CDR3: TGTGCCAGCAGCTTCCTGGGATCGTTTACTGAAGCTTTCTTT. This translates into CASSFLGSFTEAFF.

This rearrangement joins TRBV10-2 to TRBJ1-6; the D is unclear. Germline V CDR1 and CDR2: WSHSY, SAAADI. V was cut by 3 bases and J by 10 bases, with 7 bases left in between. The CDR3 runs to 12 residues. CDR3 DNA: TGCGCCAGCAGTGATCAAGGGTCACCCCTCCACTTT. Protein sequence: CASSDQGSPLHF.

The rearrangement joins TRBV7-8 to TRBJ2-3; tentatively, D is TRBD2 (5 bases). Germline CDR1 SGHVS, CDR2 FQNEAQ. This CDR3 has 15 residues. V lost 5 bases and J 2 bases, leaving 14 bases between the germline ends. The CDR3 is CASSPRGGSTDTQYF. DNA of the CDR3: TGTGCCAGCAGCCCGCGTGGCGGGTCCACAGATACGCAGTATTTT. Based on the CDR3 plus reference TRBV7-8 and TRBJ2-3, the full variable domain is GAGVSQSPRYKVAKRGQDVALRCDPISGHVSLFWYQQALGQGPEFLTYFQNEAQLDKSGLPSDRFFAERPEGSVSTLKIQRTQQEDSAVYLCASSPRGGSTDTQYFGPGTRLTVL.

The rearrangement links TRBV7-9 to TRBJ2-7, with D possibly matching TRBD1 (6 bases). Germline V gene lookup returns CDR1 SEHNR and CDR2 FQNEAQ (reference sequence). Trimming shortened V by 2 bases and J by 4 bases, and 15 bases separated the two germline ends. The CDR3 spans 15 residues. CDR3 region: CASSLSNPGEYEQYF. In DNA, the CDR3 is TGTGCCAGCAGCTTAAGTAATCCAGGGGAGTACGAGCAGTACTTC.

The chain employs TRBV7-2 and TRBJ2-5, with 8 bases fitting TRBD1. The CDR3 spans 14 residues. Germline V gene data show CDR1 as SGHTA and CDR2 as FQGNSA. With 1 base clipped from V and 5 bases from J, the junction kept 3 bases outside the gene matches. The CDR3 nucleotides read TGTGCCAGCAGCTTAGACAGGGGGTGGGAGACCCAGTACTTC. Its translation: CASSLDRGWETQYF. Drawing the rest from reference TRBV7-2 and TRBJ2-5, the complete variable domain is GAGVSQSPSNKVTEKGKDVELRCDPISGHTALYWYRQSLGQGLEFLIYFQGNSAPDKSGLPSDRFSAERTGGSVSTLTIQRTQQEDSAVYLCASSLDRGWETQYFGPGTRLLVL.

This chain links TRBV5-1 with TRBJ2-1, with D unresolved. CDR3 length: 13 residues. CDR1 and CDR2 (germline): SGHRS, YFSETQ. Trimming pared 0 bases from V and 8 bases from J, leaving 9 bases between. CDR3 sequence (DNA): TGCGCCAGCAGCTTGGGACTTCTGGATGAGCAGTTCTTC. Protein product: CASSLGLLDEQFF.

This sequence joins TRBV7-8 and TRBJ1-1; D possibly corresponds to TRBD1 (5 bases). Germline V gene sequence: CDR1 SGHVS, CDR2 FQNEAQ. This CDR3 contains 13 residues. V was clipped by 3 bases and J by 3 bases, with 8 bases between them. This CDR3 reads CASSLSGYTEAFF. CDR3 nucleotides: TGTGCCAGCAGCTTGTCAGGGTACACTGAAGCTTTCTTT.

The CDR3 bases are TGTGCCAGCAGCTCCTGGGAGGACACCGGGGAGCTGTTTTTT. Protein: CASSSWEDTGELFF. V and J are TRBV11-3 and TRBJ2-2, with D perhaps TRBD2 (6 bases). The CDR3 runs 14 residues. Trimming shortened V by 4 bases and J by 3 bases, and 9 bases separated the two germline ends. Germline CDR1 and CDR2: SGHNT and YENEEA.

The chain is built from TRBV6-1 and TRBJ2-7; D tentatively fits TRBD1 or TRBD2 (5 bases each). The CDR3 is made up of 12 amino acids. The germline V gene encodes CDR1 MNHNS and CDR2 SASEGT. The CDR3 region is CSVAGTVYEQYF. CDR3 nucleotide sequence: TGTTCAGTCGCTGGGACGGTCTACGAGCAGTACTTC.

This clone was seen only once. V usage is TRBV11-2 and J usage is TRBJ1-2, with 8 nucleotides matching TRBD1. The V segment lost 3 bases and the J segment 1 base; nucleotides outside the gene matches: 4. This CDR3 has 15 amino acids. CDR1 is SGHAT, CDR2 FQNNGV, per germline. This CDR3 reads CASSFYRGGNYGYTF. CDR3 sequence (DNA): TGTGCCAGCAGCTTTTACAGGGGGGGTAACTATGGCTACACCTTC. Using reference TRBV11-2 and TRBJ1-2 for the parts outside the CDR3, the full variable domain is EAGVAQSPRYKIIEKRQSVAFWCNPISGHATLYWYQQILGQGPKLLIQFQNNGVVDDSQLPKDRFSAERLKGVDSTLKIQPAKLEDSAVYLCASSFYRGGNYGYTFGSGTRLTVV.

This clone appeared a few times. The chain recombines TRBV27 with TRBJ1-1, with D perhaps matching TRBD1 (6 bases). The germline gives CDR1 MNHEY, CDR2 SMNVEV (reference sequence). The ends were cut back, 8 bases at V and 1 base at J, with 20 bases in the middle. There are 16 residues in the CDR3. CDR3 residues: CASWTYRVSRNTEAFF. Written as DNA, the CDR3 is TGTGCCAGCTGGACCTACAGGGTCTCGAGGAACACTGAAGCTTTCTTT.

This chain links TRBV5-1 with TRBJ2-3, with TRBD2 identical over 10 bases. This CDR3 contains 17 residues. Trimming removed 4 bases from V and 1 base from J; junction bases left unmatched: 9. Germline-derived CDR1 and CDR2 are SGHRS and YFSETQ. CDR3 bases: TGCGCCAGCAGCCCCATTAACGGACTAGCGGGCACAGATACGCAGTATTTT. Amino acid sequence: CASSPINGLAGTDTQYF.

This clone is a singleton in its sample. The chain recombines TRBV10-1 with TRBJ2-3, with 10 bases identical to TRBD1. Germline CDR1 and CDR2: WNHNN and SYGVQD (reference sequence). V was clipped by 6 bases and J by 4 bases; unmatched bases: 1. This CDR3 spans 13 amino acids. CDR3 loop: CASRGQGADTQYF. The CDR3, as DNA: TGCGCCAGCAGAGGACAGGGGGCAGATACGCAGTATTTT.